This T cell receptor beta chain was recovered during a study of shared clonotypes between healthy human individuals. About the study: Three men and a couple of women, aged 18 to 49, were donors. Study outcomes and limitations: Unshared clonotypes carried lower generation probabilities than those common to all four donors.

For every subset, genomic DNA was evenly distributed across several immunoSEQ plates. Clones were sequenced by immunoSEQ multiplex PCR, and TCRdb holds only the in-frame ones, with some missing. The profile shows 2,500,000 or so clones, around 90% of them singletons. Notes on this clone: What it recognizes is unknown.

The CDR3 is 15 amino acids. V lost 5 bases, J lost 2 bases, and 7 bases stayed unmatched. CDR1 is SEHNR, CDR2 FQNEAQ, per germline (reference sequence). Everyone who donated was a Caucasian adult who lived in Nashville, Tennessee. Sequenced: naive CD4+ T cells from PBMCs. Subset meaning: CD45RA+ positively selected. V usage is TRBV7-9 and J usage is TRBJ2-5, with 8 bases that match TRBD1. The sequence was collected from a man between 18 and 29 years old in good health. Some clones in this sample may be carry-over from other donors' samples. The CDR3 nucleotides are TGTGCCAGCAGCCAAACAGGGGGGACTCAAGAGACCCAGTACTTC. It specifies CASSQTGGTQETQYF.